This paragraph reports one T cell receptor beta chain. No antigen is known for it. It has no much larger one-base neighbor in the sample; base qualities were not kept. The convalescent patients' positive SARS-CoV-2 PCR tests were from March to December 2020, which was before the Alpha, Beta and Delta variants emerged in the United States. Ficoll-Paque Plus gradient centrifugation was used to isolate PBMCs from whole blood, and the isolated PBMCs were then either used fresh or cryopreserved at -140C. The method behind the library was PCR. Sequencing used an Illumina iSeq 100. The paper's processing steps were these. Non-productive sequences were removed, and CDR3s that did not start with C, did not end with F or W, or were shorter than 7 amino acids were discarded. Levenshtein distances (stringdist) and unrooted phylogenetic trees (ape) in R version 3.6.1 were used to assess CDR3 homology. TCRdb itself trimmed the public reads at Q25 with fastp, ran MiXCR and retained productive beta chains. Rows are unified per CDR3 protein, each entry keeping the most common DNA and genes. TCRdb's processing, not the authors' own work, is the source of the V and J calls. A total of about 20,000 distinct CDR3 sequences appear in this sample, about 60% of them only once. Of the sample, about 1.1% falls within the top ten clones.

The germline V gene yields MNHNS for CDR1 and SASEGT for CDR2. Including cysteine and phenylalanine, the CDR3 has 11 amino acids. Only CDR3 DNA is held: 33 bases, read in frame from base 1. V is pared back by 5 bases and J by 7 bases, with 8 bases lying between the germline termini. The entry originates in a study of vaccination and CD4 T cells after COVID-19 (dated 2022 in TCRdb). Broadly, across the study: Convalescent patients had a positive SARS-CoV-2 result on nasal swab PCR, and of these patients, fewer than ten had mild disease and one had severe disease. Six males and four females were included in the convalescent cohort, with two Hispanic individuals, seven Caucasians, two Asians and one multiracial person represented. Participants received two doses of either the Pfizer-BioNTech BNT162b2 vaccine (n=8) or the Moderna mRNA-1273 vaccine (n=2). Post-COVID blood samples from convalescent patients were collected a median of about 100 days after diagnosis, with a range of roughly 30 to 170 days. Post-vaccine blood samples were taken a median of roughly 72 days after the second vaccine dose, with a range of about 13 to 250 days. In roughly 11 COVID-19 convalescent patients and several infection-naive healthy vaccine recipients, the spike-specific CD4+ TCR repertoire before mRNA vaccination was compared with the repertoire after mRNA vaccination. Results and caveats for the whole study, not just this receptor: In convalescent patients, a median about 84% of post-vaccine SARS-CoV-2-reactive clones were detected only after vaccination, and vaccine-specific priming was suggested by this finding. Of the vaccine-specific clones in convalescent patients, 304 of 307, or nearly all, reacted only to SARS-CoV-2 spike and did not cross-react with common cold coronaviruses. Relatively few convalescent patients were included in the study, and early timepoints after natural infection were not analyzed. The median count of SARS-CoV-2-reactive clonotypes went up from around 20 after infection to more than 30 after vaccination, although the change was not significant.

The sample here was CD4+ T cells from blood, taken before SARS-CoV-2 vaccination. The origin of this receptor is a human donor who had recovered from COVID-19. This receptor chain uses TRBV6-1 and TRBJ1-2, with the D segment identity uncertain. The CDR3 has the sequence CASSPDAGYTF. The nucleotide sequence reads TGTGCCAGCAGTCCAGACGCTGGCTACACCTTC.